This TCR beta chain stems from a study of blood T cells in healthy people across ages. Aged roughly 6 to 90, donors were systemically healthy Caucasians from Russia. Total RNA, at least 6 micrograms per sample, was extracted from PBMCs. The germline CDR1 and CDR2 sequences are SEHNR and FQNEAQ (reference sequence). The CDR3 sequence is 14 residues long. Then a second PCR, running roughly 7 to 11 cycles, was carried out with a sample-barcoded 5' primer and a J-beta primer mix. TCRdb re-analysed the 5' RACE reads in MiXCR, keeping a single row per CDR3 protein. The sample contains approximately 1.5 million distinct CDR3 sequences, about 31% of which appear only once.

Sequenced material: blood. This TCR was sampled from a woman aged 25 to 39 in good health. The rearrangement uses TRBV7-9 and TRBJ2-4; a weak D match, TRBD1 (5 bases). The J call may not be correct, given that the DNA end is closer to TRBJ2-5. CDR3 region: CASNHPGLGETQYF. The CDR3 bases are TGTGCCAGCAACCACCCAGGGCTCGGGGAGACCCAGTACTTC.